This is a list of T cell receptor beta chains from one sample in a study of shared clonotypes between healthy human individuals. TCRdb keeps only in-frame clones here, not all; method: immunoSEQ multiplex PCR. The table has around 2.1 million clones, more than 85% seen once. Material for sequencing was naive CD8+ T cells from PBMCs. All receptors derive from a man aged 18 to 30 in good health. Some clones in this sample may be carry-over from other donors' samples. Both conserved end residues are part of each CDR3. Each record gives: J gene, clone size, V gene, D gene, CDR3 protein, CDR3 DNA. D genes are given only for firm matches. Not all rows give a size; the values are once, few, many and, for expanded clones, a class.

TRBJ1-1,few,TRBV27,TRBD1,CASSLFPGGTEAFF,TGTGCCAGCAGTTTATTTCCAGGGGGCACTGAAGCTTTCTTT
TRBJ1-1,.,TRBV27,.,CASSPRMGTEAFF,TGTGCCAGCAGCCCGAGGATGGGAACTGAAGCTTTCTTT
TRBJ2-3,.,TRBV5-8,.,CASSLRGGAVRDTQYF,TGTGCCAGCAGCTTGAGGGGGGGCGCCGTTCGGGATACGCAGTATTTT
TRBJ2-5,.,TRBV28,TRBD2,CASTSMREAGQETQYF,TGTGCCAGTACAAGTATGCGGGAGGCAGGTCAAGAGACCCAGTACTTC
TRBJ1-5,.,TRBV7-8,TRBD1,CASSPWTGNQPQHF,TGTGCCAGCAGCCCATGGACAGGGAATCAGCCCCAGCATTTT
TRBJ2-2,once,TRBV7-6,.,CASSTRTDILSYTGELFF,TGTGCCAGCAGCACACGCACAGACATATTAAGCTACACCGGGGAGCTGTTTTTT
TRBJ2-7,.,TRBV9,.,CASSGDTYEQYF,TGTGCCAGCAGCGGAGACACCTACGAGCAGTACTTC
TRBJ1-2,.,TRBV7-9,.,CASSTGARNYGYTF,TGTGCCAGCAGCACGGGGGCGCGCAACTATGGCTACACCTTC
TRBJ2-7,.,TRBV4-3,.,CASSQDLTGQYEQYF,TGCGCCAGCAGCCAAGATTTGACGGGCCAATACGAGCAGTACTTC
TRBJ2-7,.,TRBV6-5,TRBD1,CASSPGQGIYEQYF,TGTGCCAGCAGTCCAGGACAGGGAATCTACGAGCAGTACTTC
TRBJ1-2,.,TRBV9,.,CASSAYYGYTF,TGTGCCAGCAGCGCTTACTATGGCTACACCTTC
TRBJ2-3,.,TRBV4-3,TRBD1,CASSKKTGASTDTQYF,TGCGCCAGCAGCAAAAAGACAGGGGCTAGCACAGATACGCAGTATTTT
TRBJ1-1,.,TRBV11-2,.,CASSLYSRTGSGRGTEAFF,TGTGCCAGCAGCTTATATTCCCGGACCGGATCAGGAAGGGGCACTGAAGCTTTCTTT
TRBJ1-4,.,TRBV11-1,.,CASSLTHGLNEKLFF,TGTGCCAGCAGCCTAACCCACGGCCTGAATGAAAAACTGTTTTTT
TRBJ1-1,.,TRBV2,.,CASNGRGETGNTEAFF,TGTGCCAGCAACGGAAGGGGGGAGACAGGAAACACTGAAGCTTTCTTT
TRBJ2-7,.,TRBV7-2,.,CASSPSFGHEQYF,TGTGCCAGCAGCCCCTCCTTCGGCCACGAGCAGTACTTC
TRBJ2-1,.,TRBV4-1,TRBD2,CASSQGTPAGLVVNEQFF,TGCGCCAGCAGCCAAGGAACGCCTGCGGGACTAGTGGTTAATGAGCAGTTCTTC
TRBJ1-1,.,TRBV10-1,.,CASSENSGTEAFF,TGCGCCAGCAGTGAGAACTCGGGCACTGAAGCTTTCTTT
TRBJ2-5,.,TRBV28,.,CASSLGVRRAETQYF,TGTGCCAGCAGTTTAGGCGTCAGAAGAGCAGAGACCCAGTACTTC
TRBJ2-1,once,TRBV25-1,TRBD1,CASSRDRGTYNEQFF,TGTGCCAGCAGTAGGGACAGGGGCACCTACAATGAGCAGTTCTTC
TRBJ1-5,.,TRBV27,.,CASSLGMGYQPQHF,TGTGCCAGCAGTTTAGGGATGGGATATCAGCCCCAGCATTTT
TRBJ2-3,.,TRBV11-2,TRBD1,CASSLGWGQGVGGEYF,TGTGCCAGCAGCTTAGGGTGGGGACAGGGAGTAGGTGGGGAGTATTTT
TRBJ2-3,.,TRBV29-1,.,CSVTPSSVLGDTQYF,TGCAGCGTCACCCCCTCATCTGTGCTAGGGGATACGCAGTATTTT
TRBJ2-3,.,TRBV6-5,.,CASSPRQVSGTQYF,TGTGCCAGCAGCCCCCGACAGGTTTCCGGTACGCAGTATTTT
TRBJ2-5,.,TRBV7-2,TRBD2,CASSLWGAGGETQYF,TGTGCCAGCAGCTTATGGGGGGCGGGAGGAGAGACCCAGTACTTC
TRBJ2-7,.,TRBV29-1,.,CSVAGLDAYEQYF,TGCAGCGTTGCCGGGCTGGATGCCTACGAGCAGTACTTC
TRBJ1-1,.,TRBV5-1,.,CASSFGYGFDTEAFF,TGCGCCAGCAGCTTCGGATATGGATTCGACACTGAAGCTTTCTTT
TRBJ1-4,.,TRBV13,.,CASSYTPQGKLFF,TGTGCCAGCAGCTACACGCCCCAGGGCAAACTGTTTTTT
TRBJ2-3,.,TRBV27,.,CASSLLFESTDTQYF,TGTGCCAGCAGTTTACTGTTCGAGAGCACAGATACGCAGTATTTT
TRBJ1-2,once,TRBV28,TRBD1,CASSFLRGTGKGYGYTF,TGTGCCAGCAGTTTCCTGAGGGGGACAGGGAAAGGGTATGGCTACACCTTC
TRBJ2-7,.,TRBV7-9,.,CASSPHLVHEQYF,TGTGCCAGCAGCCCCCATCTGGTCCACGAGCAGTACTTC
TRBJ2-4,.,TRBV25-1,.,CASSSPVSKNIQYF,TGTGCCAGCAGTTCTCCGGTTTCCAAAAACATTCAGTACTTC
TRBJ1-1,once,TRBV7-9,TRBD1,CASSLGRWTGLNTEAFF,TGTGCCAGCAGCTTGGGCCGTTGGACAGGGTTGAACACTGAAGCTTTCTTT
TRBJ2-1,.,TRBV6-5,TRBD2,CASSTGLAAYNEQFF,TGTGCCAGCAGTACCGGACTAGCGGCCTACAATGAGCAGTTCTTC
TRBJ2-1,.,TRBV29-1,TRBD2,CSVVAGATYNEQFF,TGCAGCGTCGTAGCGGGAGCGACCTACAATGAGCAGTTCTTC
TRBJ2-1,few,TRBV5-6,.,CASSFGYNEQFF,TGTGCCAGCAGCTTCGGGTACAATGAGCAGTTCTTC
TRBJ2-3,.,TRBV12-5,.,CASGLGSADTQYF,TGTGCTAGTGGTTTGGGATCCGCAGATACGCAGTATTTT
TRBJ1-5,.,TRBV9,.,CASSVGGGNQPQHF,TGTGCCAGCAGCGTGGGTGGGGGTAATCAGCCCCAGCATTTT
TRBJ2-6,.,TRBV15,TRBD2,CATSPWGGGANVLTF,TGTGCCACCAGCCCTTGGGGGGGAGGGGCCAACGTCCTGACTTTC
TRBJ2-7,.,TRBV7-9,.,CASSLAYRGGEQYF,TGTGCCAGCAGCTTAGCTTATCGGGGTGGGGAGCAGTACTTC
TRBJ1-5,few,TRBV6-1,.,CASSEKNRDSNQPQHF,TGTGCCAGCAGTGAAAAAAACAGGGATAGCAATCAGCCCCAGCATTTT
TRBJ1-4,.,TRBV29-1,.,CSAAGGQLNEKLFF,TGCAGCGCCGCGGGGGGGCAGTTGAATGAAAAACTGTTTTTT
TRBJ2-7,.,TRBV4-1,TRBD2,CASSQGVGRAAYEQYF,TGCGCCAGCAGCCAAGGTGTAGGGAGGGCCGCCTACGAGCAGTACTTC
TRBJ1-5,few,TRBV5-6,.,CASSFQGTAQHF,TGTGCCAGCAGCTTTCAGGGTACAGCCCAGCATTTT
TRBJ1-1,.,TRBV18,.,CASSRPRATRTEAFF,TGTGCCAGCTCAAGGCCACGAGCTACTAGGACTGAAGCTTTCTTT
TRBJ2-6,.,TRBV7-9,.,CASSISRPGLTF,TGTGCCAGCAGCATCAGCCGGCCCGGGTTGACTTTC
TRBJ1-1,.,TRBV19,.,CASSISRGNTEAFF,TGTGCCAGTAGTATTTCGCGGGGGAACACTGAAGCTTTCTTT
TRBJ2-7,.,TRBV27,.,CASSLGAEYEQYF,TGTGCCAGCAGTTTAGGGGCCGAATACGAGCAGTACTTC
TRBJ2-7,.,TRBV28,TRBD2,CASSPLGGVVAYEQYF,TGTGCCAGCAGTCCTCTCGGGGGGGTCGTAGCCTACGAGCAGTACTTC
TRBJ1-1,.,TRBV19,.,CASSIDLETVEAFF,TGTGCCAGTAGTATAGATCTAGAAACTGTTGAAGCTTTCTTT
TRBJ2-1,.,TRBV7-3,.,CASSLLGSGDEQFF,TGTGCCAGCAGCCTGCTCGGTAGTGGTGATGAGCAGTTCTTC
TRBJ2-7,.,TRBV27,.,CASSFFQSSYEQYF,TGTGCCAGCAGTTTTTTTCAGAGCTCCTACGAGCAGTACTTC
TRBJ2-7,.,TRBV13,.,CASSFGGLGDEQYF,TGTGCCAGCAGCTTCGGGGGCCTTGGGGACGAGCAGTACTTC
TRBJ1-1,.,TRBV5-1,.,CASSDNTEAFF,TGCGCCAGCTCGGATAACACTGAAGCTTTCTTT
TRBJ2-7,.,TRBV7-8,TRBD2,CATAESWEGRYEQYF,TGTGCCACCGCTGAGTCGTGGGAGGGCCGGTACGAGCAGTACTTC
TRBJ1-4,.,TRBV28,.,CASRPQGVYEKLFF,TGTGCCAGCAGACCACAGGGAGTTTATGAAAAACTGTTTTTT
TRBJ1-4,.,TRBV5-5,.,CASSLVREEDEKLFF,TGTGCCAGCAGCTTGGTTAGGGAAGAAGATGAAAAACTGTTTTTT
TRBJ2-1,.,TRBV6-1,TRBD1,CASSPGGAANEQFF,TGTGCCAGCAGCCCAGGGGGCGCAGCCAATGAGCAGTTCTTC
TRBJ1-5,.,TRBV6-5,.,CASSQDGSNQPQHF,TGTGCCAGCAGTCAGGACGGTAGCAATCAGCCCCAGCATTTT
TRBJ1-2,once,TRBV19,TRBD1,CASETGPGQGLYGYTF,TGTGCCAGCGAAACCGGCCCCGGACAGGGCCTATATGGCTACACCTTC